A selection of T cell receptor beta chains follows, all from one sample in a study of vaccination effects on CD4 cells after COVID-19. The table came from immunoSEQ multiplex PCR; TCRdb's copy has only in-frame clones and leaves some out. Of tens of thousands of clones in the sample, over 65% were seen once. No antigens are known for them. The starting material was CD4+ T cells from PBMCs cultured with HIV peptides, obtained before COVID-19 vaccination. The receptors stem from a human donor who had a prior SARS-CoV-2 infection. Each CDR3 is given with its conserved first and last residue. The D gene is left open where the match is weak. A row's size may be missing; if present it is once, few, many or a size class.

V	size	J	length	D	CDR3	DNA
TRBV5-5	NA	TRBJ1-1	15	NA	CASSYTGTMNTEAFF	TGTGCCAGCAGTTATACCGGGACAATGAACACTGAAGCTTTCTTT
TRBV9	NA	TRBJ2-3	14	NA	CASSLEPVMDTQYF	TGTGCCAGCAGCCTTGAGCCGGTGATGGATACGCAGTATTTT
TRBV3-1/TRBV3-2	NA	TRBJ2-1	14	NA	CASSQDWGYNEQFF	TGTGCCAGCAGCCAAGATTGGGGATACAATGAGCAGTTCTTC
TRBV3-1/TRBV3-2	few	TRBJ2-1	15	TRBD1	CASSQVDRAYNEQFF	TGTGCCAGCAGCCAAGTGGACAGGGCATACAATGAGCAGTTCTTC
TRBV5-1	once	TRBJ2-7	19	TRBD1	CASSLGGGTGGVKPYEQYF	TGCGCCAGCAGCTTGGGAGGAGGGACAGGGGGCGTCAAGCCCTACGAGCAGTACTTC
TRBV2	NA	TRBJ1-5	14	TRBD1	CASSGDRGNQPQHF	TGTGCCAGCAGCGGGGACAGGGGGAATCAGCCCCAGCATTTT
TRBV18	NA	TRBJ2-7	15	TRBD2	CASSPLAGVPYEQYF	TGTGCCAGCTCACCTCTAGCGGGAGTTCCCTACGAGCAGTACTTC
TRBV7-9	few	TRBJ2-3	15	NA	CASSLALYGADTQYF	TGTGCCAGCAGCTTAGCGCTATACGGGGCAGATACGCAGTATTTT
TRBV18	NA	TRBJ2-5	13	NA	CASSLIGEETQYF	TGTGCCAGCTCACTTATCGGGGAAGAGACCCAGTACTTC
TRBV9	NA	TRBJ2-5	16	TRBD2	CASSGTGTSGSETQYF	TGTGCCAGCAGCGGCACCGGGACTAGCGGGAGTGAGACCCAGTACTTC
TRBV5-1	NA	TRBJ2-2	17	TRBD2	CASSLGLAGETGGELFF	TGCGCCAGCAGCTTGGGACTAGCGGGAGAAACGGGCGGGGAGCTGTTTTTT
TRBV2	few	TRBJ1-5	18	NA	CAHLLGDFDSPAPDPQHF	TGTGCCCACTTGTTAGGGGACTTTGACAGCCCAGCCCCGGACCCCCAGCATTTT
TRBV6-5	NA	TRBJ1-2	15	TRBD1	CASTIRGQAPYGYTF	TGTGCCAGCACTATAAGGGGGCAGGCCCCTTATGGCTACACCTTC
TRBV7-9	few	TRBJ1-5	14	NA	CASGDDSRGQSQHF	TGTGCCAGCGGCGACGACAGTCGTGGACAGTCCCAGCATTTT
TRBV19	NA	TRBJ2-1	13	NA	CASSIVLLGEQFF	TGTGCCAGTAGTATCGTCCTCCTCGGTGAGCAGTTCTTC
TRBV6-6	NA	TRBJ2-7	14	NA	CASSTSGTDYEQYF	TGTGCCAGCAGTACCTCCGGGACCGACTACGAGCAGTACTTC
TRBV28	NA	TRBJ2-5	11	NA	CASRGWGTQYF	TGTGCCAGCAGGGGGTGGGGGACCCAGTACTTC
TRBV5-4	few	TRBJ2-4	14	TRBD1	CASSEGQAKNIQYF	TGTGCCAGCAGCGAGGGACAGGCCAAAAACATTCAGTACTTC
TRBV5-1	NA	TRBJ2-2	14	TRBD2	CASSQRENTGELFF	TGCGCCAGCAGCCAGCGGGAGAACACCGGGGAGCTGTTTTTT
TRBV13	NA	TRBJ2-2	16	TRBD1	CASRSSGTGGSGELFF	TGTGCCAGCCGTTCGTCCGGGACAGGGGGCTCGGGGGAGCTGTTTTTT
TRBV7-8	NA	TRBJ2-5	14	NA	CASSFGLLEETQYF	TGTGCCAGCAGCTTTGGACTATTAGAAGAGACCCAGTACTTC
TRBV13	once	TRBJ1-6	14	NA	CARETGDYNSPLHF	TGTGCCAGGGAGACAGGCGACTATAATTCACCCCTCCACTTT
TRBV11-3	NA	TRBJ1-1	14	NA	CASTPRGPNTEAFF	TGTGCCAGCACCCCTCGAGGCCCAAACACTGAAGCTTTCTTT
TRBV7-3	NA	TRBJ2-6	17	TRBD1	CASSRQGLSSGANVLTF	TGTGCCAGCAGTCGACAGGGTCTAAGCTCTGGGGCCAACGTCCTGACTTTC
TRBV11-3	few	TRBJ2-1	13	NA	CASTPTSYNEQFF	TGTGCCAGCACCCCGACTAGCTACAATGAGCAGTTCTTC
TRBV5-1	NA	TRBJ1-4	13	NA	CASSFPGNEKLFF	TGCGCCAGCAGCTTCCCCGGAAATGAAAAACTGTTTTTT
TRBV28	NA	TRBJ2-7	14	NA	CASKRATLAGEQYF	TGTGCCAGCAAACGGGCCACCTTGGCCGGCGAGCAGTACTTC
TRBV11-2	NA	TRBJ2-5	12	NA	CASSLDPETQYF	TGTGCCAGCAGCTTAGACCCCGAGACCCAGTACTTC
TRBV18	NA	TRBJ2-7	13	TRBD1	CASSPPGQEEQYF	TGTGCCAGCTCACCCCCGGGACAGGAAGAGCAGTACTTC
TRBV3-1/TRBV3-2	NA	TRBJ1-2	14	NA	CASSQADGNYGYTF	TGTGCCAGCAGCCAAGCAGACGGGAACTATGGCTACACCTTC
TRBV5-4	NA	TRBJ2-1	15	TRBD2	CASRLGLAAYNEQFF	TGTGCCAGCAGATTGGGACTAGCGGCGTACAATGAGCAGTTCTTC
TRBV6-5	NA	TRBJ1-5	14	TRBD1	CASSETGGGQPQHF	TGTGCCAGCAGCGAGACAGGGGGCGGACAGCCCCAGCATTTT
TRBV10-3	once	TRBJ2-7	18	TRBD2	CAISESLRLAGQRLEQYF	TGTGCCATCAGTGAGTCGTTGAGACTAGCGGGACAACGCCTCGAGCAGTACTTC
TRBV7-9	NA	TRBJ1-1	14	NA	CASSLAGLDTEAFF	TGTGCCAGCAGCTTAGCGGGACTAGACACTGAAGCTTTCTTT
TRBV13	NA	TRBJ2-7	15	NA	CASSLTGTASYEQYF	TGTGCCAGCAGCTTAACCGGGACTGCTTCCTACGAGCAGTACTTC
TRBV4-1	NA	TRBJ1-6	18	TRBD1	CASSQDLTQGARNSPLHF	TGCGCCAGCAGCCAAGACCTAACACAGGGGGCTCGCAATTCACCCCTCCACTTT
TRBV2	NA	TRBJ2-7	12	NA	CATNPARGIEYF	TGTGCCACCAACCCGGCCAGGGGAATTGAGTACTTC
TRBV5-4	NA	TRBJ1-3	17	NA	CASSADPLTLSGNTIYF	TGTGCCAGCAGCGCAGACCCGTTGACTCTCTCTGGAAACACCATATATTTT
TRBV4-2	NA	TRBJ2-2	17	NA	CASSQETRQSNTGELFF	TGTGCCAGCAGCCAAGAAACGCGGCAGTCTAACACCGGGGAGCTGTTTTTT
TRBV2	NA	TRBJ2-3	18	TRBD2	CASSLGGIAGVGTDTQYF	TGTGCCAGCAGCCTAGGTGGAATAGCGGGGGTGGGCACAGATACGCAGTATTTT
TRBV4-2	NA	TRBJ2-1	17	NA	CASSQDVGGTPYNEQFF	TGTGCCAGCAGCCAAGATGTTGGGGGAACCCCCTACAATGAGCAGTTCTTC
TRBV18	NA	TRBJ1-2	14	TRBD1	CASYGQGSNYGYTF	TGTGCCAGCTACGGACAGGGCTCTAACTATGGCTACACCTTC
TRBV28	NA	TRBJ1-5	14	NA	CASSLYSGRQPQHF	TGTGCCAGCAGTTTATACTCCGGCAGGCAGCCCCAGCATTTT
TRBV24-1	NA	TRBJ2-4	14	TRBD1	CATSDPGQGNIQYF	TGTGCCACCAGTGATCCAGGACAGGGAAACATTCAGTACTTC
TRBV2	once	TRBJ1-4	14	TRBD1	CASSGDSYNEKLFF	TGTGCCAGCAGTGGGGACAGTTATAATGAAAAACTGTTTTTT
TRBV19	few	TRBJ2-1	13	NA	CASALTTYNEQFF	TGTGCCTCAGCCCTAACAACCTACAATGAGCAGTTCTTC
TRBV19	NA	TRBJ2-1	15	TRBD2	CASRHPGLQYNEQFF	TGTGCCAGTAGGCACCCGGGACTACAATACAATGAGCAGTTCTTC
TRBV5-5	few	TRBJ1-1	14	NA	CASSSDRSNTEAFF	TGTGCCAGCAGCTCCGACAGGAGCAACACTGAAGCTTTCTTT
TRBV19	NA	TRBJ2-1	16	TRBD1	CASSIGDRDSYNEQFF	TGTGCCAGTAGTATAGGGGACAGAGACTCCTACAATGAGCAGTTCTTC
TRBV11-3	NA	TRBJ2-2	15	TRBD2	CASSRTRNKAGELFF	TGTGCCAGCAGCCGGACTAGAAATAAGGCCGGGGAGCTGTTTTTT
TRBV6-5	once	TRBJ2-5	14	NA	CASSFDYRQETQYF	TGTGCCAGCAGTTTCGACTACCGGCAAGAGACCCAGTACTTC
TRBV12-5	NA	TRBJ2-5	19	TRBD1	CASGLVLFGQGRGQETQYF	TGTGCTAGTGGTTTGGTACTTTTTGGACAGGGACGGGGGCAAGAGACCCAGTACTTC
TRBV5-1	NA	TRBJ2-7	14	NA	CASSLEQARGEQYF	TGCGCCAGCAGCTTAGAACAGGCTAGAGGGGAGCAGTACTTC